The 14 T cell receptor beta chains below all came from one sample that was sequenced in a study of T cell responses to AZD1222 COVID-19 vaccine. Data came from immunoSEQ multiplex PCR; TCRdb stores just in-frame clones and leaves some out. The table includes 140,000 to 150,000 clones, approximately 89% detected once. The specimen was peripheral blood, collected on day 0 of AZD1222 vaccination. The source is an adult in good health.

The rearrangement uses TRBV2 and TRBJ2-2, with D uncertain. V lost 5 bases and J 4 bases, leaving 8 bases between the germline ends. There are 13 residues in the CDR3. Per the germline V gene, CDR1 is SNHLY and CDR2 is FYNNEI. CDR3 in DNA: TGTGCCAGCAGTACCTACCCCACCGGGGAGCTGTTTTTT. The encoded protein is CASSTYPTGELFF.

The gene calls are TRBV9 and TRBJ1-2, with 8 bases that match TRBD1. Germline V gene lookup returns CDR1 SGDLS and CDR2 YYNGEE. V gave up 3 bases and J gave up 8 bases; unmatched junction bases: 9. The CDR3 consists of 14 residues. This chain's CDR3 is CASSGSQGARGYTF. The DNA for the CDR3 is TGTGCCAGCAGCGGGTCTCAGGGGGCAAGGGGCTACACCTTC.

The chain links TRBV5-1 to TRBJ2-7; D is possibly TRBD1 (6 bases). CDR1 is SGHRS and CDR2 is YFSETQ in the germline V gene. The length of the CDR3 is 13 residues. V was clipped by 5 bases and J by 2 bases, with 11 bases between them. CDR3 nucleotides: TGCGCCAGCAGTTGGGACAAAGCCTACGAGCAGTACTTC. It encodes CASSWDKAYEQYF.

The chain combines TRBV6-2 or TRBV6-3 with TRBJ1-1; D perhaps matches TRBD1 (6 bases). The CDR3 has 16 residues. Germline V gene sequence: CDR1 MNHEY, CDR2 SVGEGT. V was shortened by 2 bases and J by 3 bases, with 16 bases between the two germline ends. CDR3 sequence (DNA): TGTGCCAGCAGTTACCTAGTAAACAGGGAGGACACTGAAGCTTTCTTT. Its translation is CASSYLVNREDTEAFF.

The chain joins TRBV4-3 to TRBJ2-1; no clear D gene. The CDR3 runs 14 residues. Trimming cost V 1 base and J 7 bases, with 11 bases left between them. CDR1 is LGHNA, CDR2 YSLEER, per germline. In DNA, the CDR3 is TGCGCCAGCAGCCAAGGTATTCCCGCAAATGAGCAGTTCTTC. It encodes CASSQGIPANEQFF.

The chain is built from TRBV4-2 and TRBJ1-4, with D hard to call. Looked up from germline, CDR1 is LGHNA and CDR2 is YNFKEQ. V lost 0 bases to trimming and J lost 0 bases, with 8 bases between them. CDR3 length: 16 residues. This CDR3 reads CASSQDGPATNEKLFF. The CDR3, as DNA: TGTGCCAGCAGCCAAGATGGCCCGGCAACTAATGAAAAACTGTTTTTT.

This chain joins TRBV7-2 and TRBJ2-1; D gene ambiguous. The CDR3 loop spans 13 amino acids. Trimming shortened V by 3 bases and J by 6 bases, and 9 bases separated the two germline ends. CDR1 is SGHTA and CDR2 is FQGNSA in the germline V gene. In DNA, the CDR3 is TGTGCCAGCAGCTTTTATTCTGGCAATGAGCAGTTCTTC. It yields the protein CASSFYSGNEQFF.

The genes are TRBV6-5 and TRBJ2-3; 13 bases agree with TRBD2. The V segment lost 5 bases and the J segment 7 bases; nucleotides outside the gene matches: 6. CDR1 and CDR2 from the germline V gene are MNHEY and SVGAGI. This CDR3 has 15 residues. CDR3 in amino acids: CASSRLAGGPNTQYF. The CDR3 nucleotides are TGTGCCAGCAGTAGACTAGCGGGAGGCCCTAATACGCAGTATTTT.

The CDR3 sequence is CASSLRALAGGPGAYNEQFF. The DNA for the CDR3 is TGTGCCAGCAGCTTAAGGGCGCTAGCGGGAGGGCCGGGCGCCTACAATGAGCAGTTCTTC. This chain connects TRBV7-3 to TRBJ2-1; 12 bases line up with TRBD2. Germline CDR1 is SGHTA and CDR2 is FQGTGA. There are 20 residues in the CDR3. V was clipped by 1 base and J by 2 bases; unmatched bases: 12.

The chain recombines TRBV13 with TRBJ2-1, with 7 bases identical to TRBD2. This CDR3 spans 17 amino acids. V lost 4 bases to trimming and J lost 5 bases; unmatched junction nucleotides: 14. Germline V CDR1 and CDR2: PRHDT, FYEKMQ (reference sequence). The CDR3 region is CASSSGGRAGKHNEQFF. The CDR3 DNA is TGTGCCAGCAGCTCGGGGGGACGGGCGGGAAAACACAATGAGCAGTTCTTC.

The CDR3 DNA reads as TGCGCCAGCAGCCCTCGGGCGACATCACCCCTCCACTTT. As protein: CASSPRATSPLHF. The genes are TRBV4-3 and TRBJ1-6; no clear D gene. V was cut by 4 bases and J by 10 bases, with 11 bases left in between. This CDR3 is 13 amino acids long. Germline V lookup: CDR1 LGHNA, CDR2 YSLEER.

The rearrangement links TRBV27 to TRBJ1-4, with 7 bases matching TRBD1. Trimming removed 8 bases from V and 7 bases from J; junction bases left unmatched: 7. CDR1 is MNHEY, CDR2 SMNVEV, per germline (reference sequence). The CDR3 spans 13 residues. The CDR3: CASRDRGSEKLFF. The CDR3 bases are TGTGCCAGCCGGGACAGAGGTAGTGAAAAACTGTTTTTT.

The chain carries TRBV7-9 and TRBJ1-2, with D unresolved. CDR1 and CDR2 (germline): SEHNR, FQNEAQ (reference sequence). The CDR3 totals 13 residues. The V gene lost 0 bases and the J gene lost 4 bases, with 6 bases spanning the gap. The chain's CDR3 is CASSLAAGYGYTF. The CDR3 DNA is TGTGCCAGCAGCTTAGCGGCAGGCTATGGCTACACCTTC.

The V gene is TRBV9, the J gene TRBJ1-5, with 10 bases aligning to TRBD1. Trimming took 3 bases from V and 6 from J; bases not matched to a gene: 3. CDR3 length: 14 residues. Germline CDR1 SGDLS, CDR2 YYNGEE. The CDR3 nucleotides are TGTGCCAGCAGCGGCGGGACAGGGGTTCAGCCCCAGCATTTT. Translating gives CASSGGTGVQPQHF.